This T cell receptor beta chain was sequenced for a study of tumor and adjacent non-tumor tissue in lung cancer. Study-wide background: Histology: about a dozen adenocarcinoma, 2 squamous cell carcinoma, 1 small cell lung cancer. Aged about 30 to 85 years, patients included roughly 10 men and several women with stage I to III disease. General observations from the study: Patients with more diverse tumor TCRs had worse survival. Significantly higher TCR diversity was found in tumor than normal lung.

The germline V gene encodes CDR1 DFQATT and CDR2 SNEGSKA (reference sequence). V was pared by 6 bases and J by 2 bases, with 11 bases of the junction left unmatched. This CDR3 spans 16 amino acids. This clonotype came up once. The antigen is undetermined. This may stem from a read error, because a much larger clone lies one nucleotide away. RNA was extracted from bulk tissue without any cell sorting. The library came from three nested PCR rounds adapted from ARM-PCR protocols. A single record per CDR3 protein comes from TCRdb applying MiXCR to the multiplex PCR reads. This sample carries 100,000 to 150,000 distinct CDR3 sequences, 66% of them seen once, and the ten largest clones take roughly 13%.

This rearrangement joins TRBV20-1 to TRBJ2-2; 8 positions agree with TRBD2. This sequence was found in a man aged 30-40 years with non-small cell lung cancer. The sequenced sample was lung tumor tissue. This CDR3 is CSAPSTLAGNTGELFF. Written as DNA, the CDR3 is TGCAGTGCCCCCAGCACCCTAGCGGGCAACACCGGGGAGCTGTTTTTT.